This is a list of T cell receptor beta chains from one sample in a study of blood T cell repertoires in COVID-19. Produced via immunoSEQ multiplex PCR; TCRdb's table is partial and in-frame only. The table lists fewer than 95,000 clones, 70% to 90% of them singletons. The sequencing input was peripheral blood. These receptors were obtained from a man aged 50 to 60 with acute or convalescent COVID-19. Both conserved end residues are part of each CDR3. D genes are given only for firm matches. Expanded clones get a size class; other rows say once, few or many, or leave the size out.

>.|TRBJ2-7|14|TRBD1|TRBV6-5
TGTGCCAGCACCCCGACAGGGGGCCGGTACGAGCAGTACTTC
CASTPTGGRYEQYF
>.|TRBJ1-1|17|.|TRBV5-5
TGTGCCAGCAGCTTTCAACAGGGTTTTGGAAGGAACACTGAAGCTTTCTTT
CASSFQQGFGRNTEAFF
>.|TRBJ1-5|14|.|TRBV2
TGTGCCAGCACCGTACACCATAGCAATCAGCCCCAGCATTTT
CASTVHHSNQPQHF
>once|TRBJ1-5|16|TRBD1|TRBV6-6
TGTGCCAGCAGTTACGCGGGACAGGGAACCAATCAGCCCCAGCATTTT
CASSYAGQGTNQPQHF
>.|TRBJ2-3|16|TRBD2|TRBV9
TGTGCCAGCAGCGTAGTTCCAGCGGGGGGTACAGATACGCAGTATTTT
CASSVVPAGGTDTQYF
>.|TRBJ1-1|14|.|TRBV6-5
TGTGCCAGCAGGTATGCGGGCCCCAAAGACAGGGCTTTCTTT
CASRYAGPKDRAFF
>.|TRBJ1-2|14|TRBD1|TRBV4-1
TGCGCCAGCCGTTGGACAGGGACAAGGAATGGCTACACCTTC
CASRWTGTRNGYTF
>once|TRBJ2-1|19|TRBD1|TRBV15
TGTGCCACCAGGTCCCGGGACAGTGTCTCTCGCAGCTCCTACAATGAGCAGTTCTTC
CATRSRDSVSRSSYNEQFF
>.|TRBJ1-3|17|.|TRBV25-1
TGTGCCAGCAGTGAATATACTGTGAGTTACGCTGGAAACACCATATATTTT
CASSEYTVSYAGNTIYF
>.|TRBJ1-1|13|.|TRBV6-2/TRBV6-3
TGTGCCAGCAGTCGTAAGACAAACACTGAAGCTTTCTTT
CASSRKTNTEAFF
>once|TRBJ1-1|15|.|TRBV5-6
TGTGCCAGCAGCGATACAGGGAAACCGAACACTGAAGCTTTCTTT
CASSDTGKPNTEAFF
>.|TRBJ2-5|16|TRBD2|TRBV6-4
TGTGCCAGCAGCGCACTAGCGGGGGGACCTCAAGAGACCCAGTACTTC
CASSALAGGPQETQYF
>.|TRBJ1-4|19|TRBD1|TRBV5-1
TGCGCCAGCAGCTTGAGCCCCCCGGGACAGGGGGCCTCTAATGAAAAACTGTTTTTT
CASSLSPPGQGASNEKLFF
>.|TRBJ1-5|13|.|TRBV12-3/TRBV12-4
TGTGCCAGCAGTCCCCTGGGAGGATCCAGGCAGCATTTT
CASSPLGGSRQHF
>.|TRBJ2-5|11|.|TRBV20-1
TGCAGTGCTAAACCCGGGGAGACCCAGTACTTC
CSAKPGETQYF
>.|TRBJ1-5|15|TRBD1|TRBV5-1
TGCGCCAGCAGCTTGGGGGACAGGGATAATCAGCCCCAGCATTTT
CASSLGDRDNQPQHF
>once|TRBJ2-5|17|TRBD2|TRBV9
TGTGCCAGCAGCCTACCTGGGGCGGGGGGGCTTGAAGAGACCCAGTACTTC
CASSLPGAGGLEETQYF
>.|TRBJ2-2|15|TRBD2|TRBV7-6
TGTGCCAGCAGCTTGGGGGGGAGTGACACCGGGGAGCTGTTTTTT
CASSLGGSDTGELFF
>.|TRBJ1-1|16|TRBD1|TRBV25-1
TGTGCCAGCAGTGACCGGGGACAGGGTAGGAACACTGAAGCTTTCTTT
CASSDRGQGRNTEAFF
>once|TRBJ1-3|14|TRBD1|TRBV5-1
TGCGCCAGCAGCGCGGGGACAGGTAGAAACACCATATATTTT
CASSAGTGRNTIYF
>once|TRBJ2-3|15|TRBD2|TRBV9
TGTGCCAGCAGCCCTGTAGCGGGGGCCCCGAATACGCAGTATTTT
CASSPVAGAPNTQYF
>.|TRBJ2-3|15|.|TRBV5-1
TGCGCCAGCAGCTTGGGGGACTTCAACACAGATACGCAGTATTTT
CASSLGDFNTDTQYF
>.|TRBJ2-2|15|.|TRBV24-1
TGTGCCACCAGACTGGGGGGATTGGGGACCGGGGAGCTGTTTTTT
CATRLGGLGTGELFF
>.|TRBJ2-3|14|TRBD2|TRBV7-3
TGTGCCAGCGGTCGGGGGGGCCAGAGTGATACGCAGTATTTT
CASGRGGQSDTQYF
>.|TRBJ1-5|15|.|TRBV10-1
TGCGCCAGCAGCCTCAACCAAACACCTAATCAGCCCCAGCATTTT
CASSLNQTPNQPQHF
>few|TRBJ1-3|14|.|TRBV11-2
TGTGCCAGCAGCTTATTCAGTGAGGTAGACACCATATATTTT
CASSLFSEVDTIYF
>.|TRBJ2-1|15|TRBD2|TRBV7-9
TGTGCCAGCAGCGTAGGACTAGCGGAATACAATGAGCAGTTCTTC
CASSVGLAEYNEQFF
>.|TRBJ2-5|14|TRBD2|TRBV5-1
TGCGCCAGCAGCACCACCGGGACTAGAGAGACCCAGTACTTC
CASSTTGTRETQYF
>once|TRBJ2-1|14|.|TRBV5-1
TGCGCCAGCAGCTTGGGGGGCGCCCAGAGTGAGCAGTTCTTC
CASSLGGAQSEQFF
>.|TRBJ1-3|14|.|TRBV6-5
TGTGCCAGCAGTTGGACAGTCCTCGGAAACACCATATATTTT
CASSWTVLGNTIYF
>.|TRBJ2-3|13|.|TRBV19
TGTGCCAGTAGTATTTCGGGTGAAGATACGCAGTATTTT
CASSISGEDTQYF
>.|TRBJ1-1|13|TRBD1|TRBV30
TGTGCCTGGTCCCGGGACAGGGGGACTGAAGCTTTCTTT
CAWSRDRGTEAFF
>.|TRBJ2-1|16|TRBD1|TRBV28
TGTGCCAGCAGTTTGTGGGGACAGGGGGCTAGCAATGAGCAGTTCTTC
CASSLWGQGASNEQFF
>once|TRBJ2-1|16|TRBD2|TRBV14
TGTGCCAGCAGCCGGAGACCGGGACTAGCGGAGAATGAGCAGTTCTTC
CASSRRPGLAENEQFF
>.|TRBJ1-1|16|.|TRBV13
TGTGCCAGCAGCTTAGGTGGCAGGGCCATGAACACTGAAGCTTTCTTT
CASSLGGRAMNTEAFF
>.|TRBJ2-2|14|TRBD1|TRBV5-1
TGCGCCAGCAGCGTACAGGGGGAGACCGGGGAGCTGTTTTTT
CASSVQGETGELFF
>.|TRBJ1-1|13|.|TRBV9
TGTGCCAGCAGCGTAGCTACAAGGGGTGAAGCTTTCTTT
CASSVATRGEAFF
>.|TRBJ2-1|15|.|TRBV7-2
TGTGCCAGCAGCTTAGCGTACGGGGAATACAATGAGCAGTTCTTC
CASSLAYGEYNEQFF
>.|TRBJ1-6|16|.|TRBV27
TGTGCCAGCAGCTCAGGGGAGGGAGGCCGTAATTCACCCCTCCACTTT
CASSSGEGGRNSPLHF
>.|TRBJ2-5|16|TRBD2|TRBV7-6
TGTGCCAGCAGCTCCTTGACTAGCGGGCAGAGGGGGACCCAGTACTTC
CASSSLTSGQRGTQYF
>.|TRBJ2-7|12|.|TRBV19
TGTGCCAGTAGGGGGGCTGGCGACGAGCAGTACTTC
CASRGAGDEQYF
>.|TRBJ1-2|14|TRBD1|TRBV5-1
TGCGCCAGCAGCCTAGGGACAGGGGACTATGGCTACACCTTC
CASSLGTGDYGYTF
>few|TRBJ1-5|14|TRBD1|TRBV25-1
TGTGCCAGCAGTGCAGGGGGTAGCAATCAGCCCCAGCATTTT
CASSAGGSNQPQHF
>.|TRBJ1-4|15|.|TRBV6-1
TGTGCCAGCAGTGAATCCCAGGGAGGTAATGAAAAACTGTTTTTT
CASSESQGGNEKLFF
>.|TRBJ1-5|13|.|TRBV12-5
TGTGCTAGTGGTTTGGGTATCAATCAGCCCCAGCATTTT
CASGLGINQPQHF
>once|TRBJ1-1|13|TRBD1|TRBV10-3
TGTGCCATCGGAAACAGGGGTTGGACTGAAGCTTTCTTT
CAIGNRGWTEAFF
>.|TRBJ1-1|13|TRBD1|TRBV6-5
TGTGCCAGCAGGGTGGACAGGGACACTGAAGCTTTCTTT
CASRVDRDTEAFF
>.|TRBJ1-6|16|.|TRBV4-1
TGCGCCAGCAGCCTTATCCCGGACAGCAATAATTCACCCCTCCACTTT
CASSLIPDSNNSPLHF
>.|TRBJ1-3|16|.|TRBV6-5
TGTGCCAGCAGTTCCCCGACAGCCCGGGCTGGAAACACCATATATTTT
CASSSPTARAGNTIYF
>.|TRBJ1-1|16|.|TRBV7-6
TGTGCCAGCAGCTTAGAGGTGGGCCAGTTGAACACTGAAGCTTTCTTT
CASSLEVGQLNTEAFF
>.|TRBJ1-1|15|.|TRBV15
TGTGCCACCAGCAGAGGGGGAGCGGTCGGGACTGAAGCTTTCTTT
CATSRGGAVGTEAFF
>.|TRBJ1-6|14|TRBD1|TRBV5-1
TGCGCCAGCAGCGCCGGACAGGGCAATTCACCCCTCCACTTT
CASSAGQGNSPLHF
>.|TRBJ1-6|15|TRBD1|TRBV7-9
TGTGCCAGCAGCCGACGTACAGGGGGCGGCTCACCCCTCCACTTT
CASSRRTGGGSPLHF
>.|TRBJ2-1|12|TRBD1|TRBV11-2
TGTGCCAGCGGAACAGGGGGTAATGAGCAGTTCTTC
CASGTGGNEQFF
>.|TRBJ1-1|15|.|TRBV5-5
TGTGCCAGTATTGCTGGGGGCGCGATCAACACTGAAGCTTTCTTT
CASIAGGAINTEAFF
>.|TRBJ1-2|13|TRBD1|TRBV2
TGTGCCAGCAGTATGGGACAGGGGCAGGGCTACACCTTC
CASSMGQGQGYTF
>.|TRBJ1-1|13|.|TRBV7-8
TGTGCCAGCAGCGGACAGCAGAACACTGAAGCTTTCTTT
CASSGQQNTEAFF
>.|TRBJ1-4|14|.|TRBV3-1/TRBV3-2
TGTGCCAGCAGCCAAGATCGGGGGAGTGAAAAACTGTTTTTT
CASSQDRGSEKLFF
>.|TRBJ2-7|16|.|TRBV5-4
TGTGCCAGCAGCTACGAGGCGCACCGACCGGGGAACGAGCAGTACTTC
CASSYEAHRPGNEQYF